The 5 T cell receptor beta chains in this list originate from one sample, sequenced in a study of blood T cell repertoires in COVID-19. Method: immunoSEQ multiplex PCR; TCRdb's copy keeps in-frame clones and lacks some. The sample lists more than 50,000 clones, 82% occurring once. Sequenced sample: peripheral blood. All receptors derive from a human donor in a cohort sampled during active COVID-19.

The V and J genes are TRBV6-6 and TRBJ2-7; 7 nucleotides match TRBD2. The CDR3 is 15 residues long. Germline loops: CDR1 MNHNY, CDR2 SVGAGI (reference sequence). The J segment lost 5 bases and the V segment lost 0 bases, leaving 7 bases of the junction unmatched. The CDR3 loop reads CASSYSGGGGNEQYF. CDR3 sequence (DNA): TGTGCCAGCAGTTACTCTGGCGGGGGAGGCAACGAGCAGTACTTC.

The chain links TRBV3-1 (or the pseudogene TRBV3-2) to TRBJ1-2, with TRBD1 matching 7 bases. Germline-derived CDR1 and CDR2 are LGHDT and YNNKEL (reference sequence). The junction had 14 bases not matched to a gene; V was cut back by 4 bases and J by 3 bases. The CDR3 totals 17 residues. The CDR3 DNA reads as TGTGCCAGCAGCCCAATTGAAGACAGGGATCCTTACTATGGCTACACCTTC. Translated: CASSPIEDRDPYYGYTF.

V is TRBV5-5 and J is TRBJ2-1, with D perhaps TRBD2 (5 bases). V lost 3 bases and J 6 bases, leaving 13 bases between the germline ends. There are 14 residues in the CDR3. From germline, CDR1 is SGHKS and CDR2 YYEKEE (reference sequence). In DNA form, the CDR3 reads TGTGCCAGCAGCTCGGATCTAGCAGGCAATGAGCAGTTCTTC. Translation: CASSSDLAGNEQFF.

This chain uses TRBV4-2 with TRBJ1-3; D gene uncertain. Trimming left V 2 bases short and J 4 bases short, with 3 bases between. CDR3 size: 12 residues. In germline, CDR1 is LGHNA, CDR2 YNFKEQ. The CDR3 nucleotides are TGTGCCAGCAGCCAATTAGGAAACACCATATATTTT. Its protein product is CASSQLGNTIYF.

The V call is TRBV5-1, the J call TRBJ2-7; 9 nucleotides align to TRBD1. The CDR3 is 15 amino acids. Trimming cost V 2 bases and J 4 bases; bases outside gene matches: 7. Germline assignment: CDR1 SGHRS and CDR2 YFSETQ. DNA for the CDR3: TGCGCCAGCAGCTTCCCGGGACAGGGAGAATACGAGCAGTACTTC. It is translated as CASSFPGQGEYEQYF.